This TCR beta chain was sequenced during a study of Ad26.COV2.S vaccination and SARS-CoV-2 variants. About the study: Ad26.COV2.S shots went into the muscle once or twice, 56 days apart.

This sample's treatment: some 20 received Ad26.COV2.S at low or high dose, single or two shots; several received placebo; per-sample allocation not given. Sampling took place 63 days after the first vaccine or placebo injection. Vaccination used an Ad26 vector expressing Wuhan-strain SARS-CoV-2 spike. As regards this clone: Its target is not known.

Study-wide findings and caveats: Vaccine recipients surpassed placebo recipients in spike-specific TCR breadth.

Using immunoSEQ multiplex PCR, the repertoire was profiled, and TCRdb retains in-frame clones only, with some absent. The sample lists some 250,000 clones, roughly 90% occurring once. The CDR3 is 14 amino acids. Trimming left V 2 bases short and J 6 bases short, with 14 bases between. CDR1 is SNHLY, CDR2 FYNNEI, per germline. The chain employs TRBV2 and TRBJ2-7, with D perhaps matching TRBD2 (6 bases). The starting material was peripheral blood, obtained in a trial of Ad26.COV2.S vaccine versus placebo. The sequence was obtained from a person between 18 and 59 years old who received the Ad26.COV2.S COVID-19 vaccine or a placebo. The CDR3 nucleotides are TGTGCCAGCAGTGAACCGACGGGGGTTGGCGAGCAGTACTTC. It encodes CASSEPTGVGEQYF.